This T cell receptor (beta chain) is from a study of identical twins. The CDR3 has 15 amino acids. Germline V gives CDR1 SGHDT, CDR2 YYEEEE. With 4 bases clipped from V and 6 bases from J, the junction kept 9 bases outside the gene matches. Findings of the study overall: Twins showed weaker excess sharing in their beta out-of-frame sequences. Out-of-frame TCR alpha sharing in monozygotic twins exceeded recombination model predictions.

TCRdb fed the 5' RACE reads into MiXCR, producing one record per CDR3 protein. Of fewer than 800,000 distinct CDR3 sequences listed, just over 7% are singletons. Points on this clonotype: Its specificity is unknown.

This sample also belongs to another study, concerning yellow fever vaccine responses in identical twins.

The sequenced material came from PBMCs. This TCR was recovered from a woman aged 18 to 35 in good health. The chain recombines TRBV5-6 with TRBJ2-2; TRBD1 aligns across 7 bases. CDR3 DNA sequence: TGTGCCAGCAGCGAACGGGACAGTCCGTCCGGGGAGCTGTTTTTT. Translation: CASSERDSPSGELFF.